Below are 28 T cell receptor beta chains sequenced from a single sample in a study of cytomegalovirus exposure and HLA in healthy donors. PCR primers comprised 60 Vbeta and 13 Jbeta primers. TCRdb keeps only in-frame clones here, not all; method: immunoSEQ multiplex PCR. The sample records about 200,000 clones, about four fifths being singletons. Sample: PBMCs. These receptors came from a boy between 2 and 10 years old in good health and CMV-seronegative.

The chain is built from TRBV11-2 and TRBJ2-3, with 8 positions matching TRBD2. This CDR3 region has 14 residues. From germline, CDR1 is SGHAT and CDR2 FQNNGV. Trimming removed 5 bases from V and 6 bases from J; junction bases left unmatched: 7. The CDR3 DNA reads as TGTGCCAGCAGCCCCGGGGGGGTCGGGGATACGCAGTATTTT. Amino acids: CASSPGGVGDTQYF.

The chain joins TRBV4-3 to TRBJ1-6; D not certain. Germline lookup yields CDR1 LGHNA and CDR2 YSLEER. The CDR3 has 14 residues. The germline V and J ends were trimmed by 4 bases and 7 bases, with 11 bases remaining between them. The DNA of the CDR3 is TGCGCCAGCAGCCTAGAACCGGGGAATTCACCCCTCCACTTT. It codes for CASSLEPGNSPLHF.

The V and J genes are TRBV27 and TRBJ1-5; no firm D call. The CDR3 is made up of 14 amino acids. Trimming took 7 bases from V and 4 from J, leaving 14 bases between them. From germline, CDR1 is MNHEY and CDR2 SMNVEV (reference sequence). This CDR3 is CASMPGIGNQPQHF. In DNA, the CDR3 is TGTGCCAGCATGCCGGGAATAGGTAATCAGCCCCAGCATTTT.

The chain employs TRBV7-2 and TRBJ1-4; a possible D gene is TRBD1 (6 bases). Germline CDR1 reads SGHTA; CDR2 reads FQGNSA. The CDR3 covers 14 residues. Trimming shortened V by 1 base and J by 6 bases, and 9 bases separated the two germline ends. CDR3 in DNA: TGTGCCAGCAGCTTAGAGGCAGGGGATGAAAAACTGTTTTTT. The encoded protein is CASSLEAGDEKLFF.

The V and J genes are TRBV2 and TRBJ2-5, with 7 bases aligning to TRBD1. The CDR3 is 15 amino acids. The ends lost 5 bases at V and 0 bases at J; junction bases unmatched: 6. CDR1 is SNHLY, CDR2 FYNNEI, per germline. CDR3 sequence (DNA): TGTGCCAGCAGTAATGACAGGGCCTACCAAGAGACCCAGTACTTC. Translation: CASSNDRAYQETQYF.

The gene calls are TRBV2 and TRBJ1-2, with 8 bases fitting TRBD1. Germline V gene sequence: CDR1 SNHLY, CDR2 FYNNEI. The CDR3 has 13 residues. The V and J ends lost 10 bases and 1 base, in that order; junction bases with no gene match: 5. In DNA, the CDR3 is TGTGCCAAAGGACAGGGTGTTAACTATGGCTACACCTTC. This translates into CAKGQGVNYGYTF.

This CDR3 reads CASSSQGYEQYF. CDR3 DNA: TGTGCCAGCAGCTCACAGGGCTACGAGCAGTACTTC. The chain has TRBV5-6 and TRBJ2-7; maybe TRBD1 (6 bases). V lost 3 bases to trimming and J lost 3 bases, with 7 bases between them. The CDR3 is 12 amino acids. Germline CDR1 and CDR2: SGHDT and YYEEEE.

The chain links TRBV6-1 to TRBJ2-6; D not resolved. The CDR3 covers 15 residues. CDR1 is MNHNS, CDR2 SASEGT, per germline. Trimming stripped 6 bases from V and 0 bases from J, with 9 bases between. The CDR3, as DNA: TGTGCCAGCAGCCGACGGAGCTCTGGGGCCAACGTCCTGACTTTC. Translated: CASSRRSSGANVLTF.

The CDR3 DNA reads as TGTGCCAGCAGCTTGACAGGGGTGAGCACAGATACGCAGTATTTT. The encoded protein is CASSLTGVSTDTQYF. This chain connects TRBV5-6 to TRBJ2-3; TRBD1 agrees at 7 bases. V shed 1 base, J shed 0 bases, and the junction held 2 bases outside the gene matches. Germline V lookup: CDR1 SGHDT, CDR2 YYEEEE. The CDR3 is made up of 15 amino acids.

The V and J genes are TRBV6-5 and TRBJ1-2; D is unclear. The CDR3 has 13 residues. Germline CDR1 MNHEY, CDR2 SVGAGI. V was shortened by 6 bases and J by 3 bases, with 11 bases between the two germline ends. The CDR3 nucleotides read TGTGCCAGCAGCCGGCAGGTGCACTATGGCTACACCTTC. This translates into CASSRQVHYGYTF.

This chain links TRBV19 with TRBJ2-5; D perhaps matches TRBD1 (5 bases). Trimming pared 3 bases from V and 5 bases from J, leaving 22 bases between. From germline, CDR1 is LNHDA and CDR2 SQIVND (reference sequence). The CDR3 extends over 17 amino acids. CDR3 nucleotide sequence: TGTGCCAGTAGTATCCTGCCTAGGGGCCCCACTTTGGAGACCCAGTACTTC. Its translation: CASSILPRGPTLETQYF. Full variable domain (remainder filled in from reference TRBV19 and TRBJ2-5): DGGITQSPKYLFRKEGQNVTLSCEQNLNHDAMYWYRQDPGQGLRLIYYSQIVNDFQKGDIAEGYSVSREKKESFPLTVTSAQKNPTAFYLCASSILPRGPTLETQYFGPGTRLLVL.

The genes are TRBV7-9 and TRBJ1-5; D is unclear. V was trimmed by 0 bases and J by 4 bases, leaving 4 bases between them. There are 13 residues in the CDR3. Per germline, CDR1 SEHNR and CDR2 FQNEAQ (reference sequence). Written as DNA, the CDR3 is TGTGCCAGCAGCTTAGCTCCTAATCAGCCCCAGCATTTT. Its protein is CASSLAPNQPQHF.

The J gene is TRBJ1-3, the V gene TRBV5-1; no definite D call. The CDR3 is 15 amino acids. The germline V gene has CDR1 SGHRS and CDR2 YFSETQ. V lost 0 bases and J lost 3, with 10 bases in between. The CDR3 coding sequence is TGCGCCAGCAGCTTGGGGCAGGTCTATGGAAACACCATATATTTT. This codes for CASSLGQVYGNTIYF.

This clone was found once. V is TRBV5-1 and J is TRBJ2-7; 8 nucleotides align to TRBD1. The length of the CDR3 is 14 residues. V trimming: 3 bases; J trimming: 2 bases; junction bases outside the gene matches: 4. Per germline, CDR1 SGHRS and CDR2 YFSETQ. CDR3 DNA sequence: TGCGCCAGCAGCTCGCTGACAGGGGCCTACGAGCAGTACTTC. This sequence encodes CASSSLTGAYEQYF. The full variable domain, completed using reference TRBV5-1 and TRBJ2-7, is KAGVTQTPRYLIKTRGQQVTLSCSPISGHRSVSWYQQTPGQGLQFLFEYFSETQRNKGNFPGRFSGRQFSNSRSEMNVSTLELGDSALYLCASSSLTGAYEQYFGPGTRLTVT.

This clone has more than one count but fewer than ten. The gene calls are TRBV20-1 and TRBJ2-3, with D maybe TRBD2 (5 bases). CDR3 length: 11 amino acids. Germline values: CDR1 DFQATT, CDR2 SNEGSKA (reference sequence). V gave up 6 bases and J gave up 4 bases, with 8 bases separating them. CDR3 in amino acids: CSAEAADTQYF. The CDR3 DNA reads as TGCAGTGCGGAAGCGGCAGATACGCAGTATTTT.

The rearrangement joins TRBV7-9 to TRBJ2-3; a possible D gene is TRBD1 (6 bases). The ends were cut back, 2 bases at V and 4 bases at J, with 13 bases in the middle. The CDR3 is 15 amino acids. The germline V gene encodes CDR1 SEHNR and CDR2 FQNEAQ (reference sequence). CDR3 bases: TGTGCCAGCAGCTTATCGGTTGAGGGGGCAGATACGCAGTATTTT. Its protein is CASSLSVEGADTQYF.

This clone was observed a few times. J is TRBJ2-5 and V is TRBV11-2, with a weak D call TRBD2 (6 bases). Trimming shortened V by 3 bases and J by 4 bases, and 12 bases separated the two germline ends. This CDR3 region has 14 residues. Germline loops: CDR1 SGHAT, CDR2 FQNNGV. This CDR3 is CASSFAGGGETQYF. The CDR3 bases are TGTGCCAGCAGCTTTGCCGGGGGAGGAGAGACCCAGTACTTC.

The chain is built from TRBV5-1 and TRBJ2-3; tentatively, D is TRBD2 (6 bases). The length of the CDR3 is 14 residues. The germline V gene encodes CDR1 SGHRS and CDR2 YFSETQ. The V end was cut by 7 bases, the J end by 5 bases, with 17 bases between. The CDR3 DNA is TGCGCCAGCCTGATCGGGAGCCCGGGAGATACGCAGTATTTT. Translating gives CASLIGSPGDTQYF.

The rearrangement uses TRBV21-1 and TRBJ2-4; the table gives TRBD2 as D, unverified against the DNA. TRBV21-1 has pseudogene status. The CDR3 consists of 13 residues. Here the CDR3 DNA reads TGTGCCAGCAGCAATCTAGCCAAAAACATTCAGTACTTC. It encodes CASSNLAKNIQYF.

This rearrangement joins TRBV29-1 to TRBJ1-1; 8 bases are shared with TRBD1. The junction had 10 bases not matched to a gene; V was cut back by 4 bases and J by 0 bases. Germline CDR1 SQVTM, CDR2 ANQGSEA. This CDR3 has 16 residues. The DNA of the CDR3 is TGCAGCGTTGGGGGGTTGACGACAGGGGTGAACACTGAAGCTTTCTTT. Its translation: CSVGGLTTGVNTEAFF.

V and J are TRBV7-2 and TRBJ2-5; D is perhaps TRBD1 (5 bases). Per the germline V gene, CDR1 is SGHTA and CDR2 is FQGNSA. The CDR3 contains 16 residues. V lost 2 bases to trimming and J lost 4 bases, with 17 bases between them. CDR3 loop: CASSLQGVGASETQYF. In DNA, the CDR3 is TGTGCCAGCAGCTTACAAGGGGTGGGTGCGTCAGAGACCCAGTACTTC.

V and J are TRBV27 and TRBJ2-2; TRBD1 might be the D (6 bases). The V gene lost 10 bases and the J gene lost 6 bases, with 15 bases spanning the gap. The CDR3 is 13 amino acids. CDR1 is MNHEY, CDR2 SMNVEV, per germline (reference sequence). The CDR3 DNA sequence: TGTGCCACCCATAAGACAGGCGCCGGGGAGCTGTTTTTT. It is translated as CATHKTGAGELFF.

The J gene is TRBJ1-2, the V gene TRBV4-3, with a tentative D call TRBD1 (5 bases). Germline values: CDR1 LGHNA, CDR2 YSLEER. This CDR3 has 17 amino acids. V lost 0 bases, J lost 2 bases, and 16 bases lay in between. The CDR3 bases are TGCGCCAGCAGCCAAGATCCTGCAGGGTTAGGGAACTATGGCTACACCTTC. Amino acid sequence: CASSQDPAGLGNYGYTF.

The CDR3 region is CASSLERAGGDIQYF. The CDR3, as DNA: TGCGCCAGCAGCTTGGAAAGGGCGGGGGGAGACATTCAGTACTTC. The rearrangement uses TRBV5-1 and TRBJ2-4, with 8 bases matching TRBD2. Trimming removed 0 bases from V and 8 bases from J; junction bases left unmatched: 7. CDR3 length: 15 amino acids. Germline V gives CDR1 SGHRS, CDR2 YFSETQ.

Notes on this clone: The sample carries other DNA sequences with the same CDR3. The rearrangement uses TRBV9 and TRBJ2-3; 8 bases agree with TRBD1. CDR1 is SGDLS, CDR2 YYNGEE, per germline. The CDR3 loop spans 16 amino acids. J gave up 2 bases and V 3 bases, and 8 bases lay outside the gene matches. Here the CDR3 reads CASSGPLTGATDTQYF. CDR3 coding DNA: TGTGCCAGCAGCGGTCCTTTGACAGGGGCCACAGATACGCAGTATTTT.

The chain combines TRBV6-5 with TRBJ1-2; D gene unclear. Germline CDR1 and CDR2: MNHEY and SVGAGI. Trimming removed 1 base from V and 8 bases from J, with 11 bases in between. This CDR3 has 13 residues. The CDR3 loop is CASSYYPEEGYTF. DNA of the CDR3: TGTGCCAGCAGTTACTATCCCGAGGAGGGCTACACCTTC.

The genes are TRBV2 and TRBJ1-1; D is unresolved. The CDR3 spans 14 residues. The V end lost 0 bases, the J end lost 2 bases, and 7 bases lay between the germline ends. CDR1 and CDR2 (germline): SNHLY, FYNNEI. CDR3 region: CASSEAPGNTEAFF. The CDR3 DNA reads TGTGCCAGCAGTGAAGCGCCAGGTAACACTGAAGCTTTCTTT.

The V call is TRBV11-2, the J call TRBJ1-2; a weak D match, TRBD1 (5 bases). Germline V CDR1 and CDR2: SGHAT, FQNNGV. This CDR3 contains 13 residues. The V gene lost 5 bases and the J gene lost 8 bases, with 15 bases spanning the gap. CDR3 in amino acids: CASSLPGTKGYTF. The DNA for the CDR3 is TGTGCCAGCAGCCTCCCCGGGACTAAGGGCTACACCTTC.